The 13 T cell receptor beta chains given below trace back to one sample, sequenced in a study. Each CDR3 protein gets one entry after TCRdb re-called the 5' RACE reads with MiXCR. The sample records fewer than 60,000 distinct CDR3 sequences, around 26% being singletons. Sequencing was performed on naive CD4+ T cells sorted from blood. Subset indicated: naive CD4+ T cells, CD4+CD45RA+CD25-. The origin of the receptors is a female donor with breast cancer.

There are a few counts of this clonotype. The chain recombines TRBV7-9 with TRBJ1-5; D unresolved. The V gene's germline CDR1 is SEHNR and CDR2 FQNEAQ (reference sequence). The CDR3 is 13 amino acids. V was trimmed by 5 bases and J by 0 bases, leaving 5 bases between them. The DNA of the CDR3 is TGTGCCAGCAGCGCAGATAGCAATCAGCCCCAGCATTTT. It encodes CASSADSNQPQHF.

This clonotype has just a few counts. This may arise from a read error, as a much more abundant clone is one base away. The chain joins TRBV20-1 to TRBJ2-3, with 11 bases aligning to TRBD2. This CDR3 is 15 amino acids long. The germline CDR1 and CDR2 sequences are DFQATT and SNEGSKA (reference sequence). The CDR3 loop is CNAWPLSGGADTQYF. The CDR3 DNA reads TGCAATGCTTGGCCTCTTAGCGGGGGGGCAGATACGCAGTATTTT.

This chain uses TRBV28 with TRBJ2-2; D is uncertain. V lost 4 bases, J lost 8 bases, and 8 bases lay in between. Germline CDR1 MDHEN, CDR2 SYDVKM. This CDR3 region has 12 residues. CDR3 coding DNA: TGTGCCAGCAGTTCAGCACTAGGGGAGCTGTTTTTT. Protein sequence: CASSSALGELFF. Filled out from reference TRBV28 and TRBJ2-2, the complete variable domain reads DVKVTQSSRYLVKRTGEKVFLECVQDMDHENMFWYRQDPGLGLRLIYFSYDVKMKEKGDIPEGYSVSREKKERFSLILESASTNQTSMYLCASSSALGELFFGEGSRLTVL.

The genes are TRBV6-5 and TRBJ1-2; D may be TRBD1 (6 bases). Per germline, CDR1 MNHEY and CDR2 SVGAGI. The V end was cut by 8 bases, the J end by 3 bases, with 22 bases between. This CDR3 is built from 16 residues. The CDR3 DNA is TGTGCCAGCGGTATGACGGGGGCGGCCTCGTACTATGGCTACACCTTC. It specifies CASGMTGAASYYGYTF.

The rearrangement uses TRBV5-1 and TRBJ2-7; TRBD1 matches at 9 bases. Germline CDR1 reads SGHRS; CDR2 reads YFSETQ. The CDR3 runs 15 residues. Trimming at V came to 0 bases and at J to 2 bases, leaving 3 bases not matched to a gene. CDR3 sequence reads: CASSLETGGPYEQYF. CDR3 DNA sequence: TGCGCCAGCAGCTTGGAGACAGGGGGGCCCTACGAGCAGTACTTC.

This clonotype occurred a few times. The CDR3 nucleotides are TGCGCCAGCAGAATAGGGGGGGCGAACACTGAAGCTTTCTTT. It specifies CASRIGGANTEAFF. This sequence joins TRBV5-1 and TRBJ1-1; D is perhaps TRBD1 (6 bases). CDR1 SGHRS and CDR2 YFSETQ come from the germline V gene. Trimming pared 5 bases from V and 1 base from J, leaving 12 bases between. The length of the CDR3 is 14 residues.

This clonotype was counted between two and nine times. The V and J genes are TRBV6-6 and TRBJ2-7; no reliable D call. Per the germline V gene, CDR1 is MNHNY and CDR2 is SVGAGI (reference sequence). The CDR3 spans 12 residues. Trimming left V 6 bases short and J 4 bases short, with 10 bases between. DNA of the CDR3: TGTGCCAGCAGCCAACAAGCATACGAGCAGTACTTC. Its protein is CASSQQAYEQYF.

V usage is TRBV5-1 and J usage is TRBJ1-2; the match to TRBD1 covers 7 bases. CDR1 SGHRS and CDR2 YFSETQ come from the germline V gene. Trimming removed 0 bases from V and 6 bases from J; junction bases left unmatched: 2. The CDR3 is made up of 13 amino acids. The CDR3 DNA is TGCGCCAGCAGCTTGGAGGGGGCTAATGGCTACACCTTC. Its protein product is CASSLEGANGYTF.

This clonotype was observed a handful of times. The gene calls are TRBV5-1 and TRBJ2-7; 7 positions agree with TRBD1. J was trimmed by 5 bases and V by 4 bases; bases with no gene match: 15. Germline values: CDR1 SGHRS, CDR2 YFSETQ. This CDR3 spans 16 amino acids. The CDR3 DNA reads TGCGCCAGCAGCAGACAGGGAGCATCGTATATGAACGAGCAGTACTTC. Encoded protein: CASSRQGASYMNEQYF.

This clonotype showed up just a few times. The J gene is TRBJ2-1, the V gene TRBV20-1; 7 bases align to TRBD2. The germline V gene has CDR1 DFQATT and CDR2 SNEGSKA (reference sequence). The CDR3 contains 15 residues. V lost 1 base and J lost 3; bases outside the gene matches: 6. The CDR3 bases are TGCAGTGCTAGAGGGCCTAGCGGACTCTACAATGAGCAGTTCTTC. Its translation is CSARGPSGLYNEQFF.

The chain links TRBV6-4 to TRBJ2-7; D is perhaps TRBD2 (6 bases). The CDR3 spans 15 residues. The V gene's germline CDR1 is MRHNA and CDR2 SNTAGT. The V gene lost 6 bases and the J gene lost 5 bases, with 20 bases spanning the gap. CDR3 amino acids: CASSRTMRGFDEQYF. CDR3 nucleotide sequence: TGTGCCAGCAGCAGGACAATGCGGGGTTTCGACGAGCAGTACTTC.

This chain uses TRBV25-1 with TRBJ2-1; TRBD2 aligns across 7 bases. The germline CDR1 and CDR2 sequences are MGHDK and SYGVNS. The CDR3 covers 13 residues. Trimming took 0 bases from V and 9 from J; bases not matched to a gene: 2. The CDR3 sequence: CASSEYREGEQFF. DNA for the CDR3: TGTGCCAGCAGTGAATACAGGGAGGGTGAGCAGTTCTTC.

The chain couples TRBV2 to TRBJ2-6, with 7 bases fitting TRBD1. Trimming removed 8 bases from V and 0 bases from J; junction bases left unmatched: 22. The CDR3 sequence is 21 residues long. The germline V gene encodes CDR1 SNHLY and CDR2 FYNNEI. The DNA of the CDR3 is TGTGCCAGCGTTTCACAGCGGACAGGCGGTACCCGACTCTCTGGGGCCAACGTCCTGACTTTC. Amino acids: CASVSQRTGGTRLSGANVLTF.